Detailed here is one T cell receptor beta chain. With 1 base removed from V and 8 bases from J, the gap between germline ends came to 9 bases. The CDR3 has 13 residues. The germline V gene has CDR1 SGHTA and CDR2 FQGNSA. The sample comes from a study of blood T cell repertoires in COVID-19. Whole-study context: Specimens from acute and convalescent COVID-19 originated in the United States, Italy and Spain.

Authors' methods: Amplified reference gene primers provided the basis for estimating nucleated cell counts. Some clones are missing from TCRdb's copy, which holds only in-frame ones; the method was immunoSEQ multiplex PCR. V and J calls plus clone size are reproduced from that table; the DNA served to infer D and trimming. The table has under 250,000 clones, approximately 90% seen once. The chain joins TRBV7-2 to TRBJ2-1; no clear D. The source is a man in his late teens or twenties with active or convalescent COVID-19. Sequenced: peripheral blood. The CDR3 DNA reads as TGTGCCAGCAGCTTAGTATGGGCCGATGAGCAGTTCTTC. It is translated as CASSLVWADEQFF.